Listed below are T cell receptor beta chains from one sample, sequenced in a study of CD8 T cells in Susac syndrome. Via MiXCR, TCRdb re-called the immunoSEQ multiplex PCR reads, giving one row per CDR3 protein. The table records approximately 190,000 distinct CDR3 sequences, 95% of them present only once. The sample comprised CD4+ T cells from PBMCs. These receptors originate from a human donor with Susac syndrome. The CDR3 runs from the conserved cysteine through the conserved F or W. D genes are given only for firm matches. A row's size may be missing; if present it is once, few, many or a size class.

DNA	CDR3	D	V	J	size
TGTGCCAGCAGCTTAGCCCTACTAGCGGGGGGGTACAATGAGCAGTTCTTC	CASSLALLAGGYNEQFF	TRBD2	TRBV7-2	TRBJ2-1	.
TGCGCCAGCAGCTTGGGCAGTCGTAATTCACCCCTCCACTTT	CASSLGSRNSPLHF	.	TRBV5-1	TRBJ1-6	.
TGTGCCAGCACCGGACAGGGGGCTCGGGAAAAACTGTTTTTT	CASTGQGAREKLFF	TRBD1	TRBV6-6	TRBJ1-4	.
TGCAGTGCTCAGGGACGGGCGGAGGGTGAGCAGTTCTTC	CSAQGRAEGEQFF	.	TRBV20-1	TRBJ2-1	once
TGCAGTGCTATCCGGGACAGGATACCCACTGAAGCTTTCTTT	CSAIRDRIPTEAFF	TRBD1	TRBV20-1	TRBJ1-1	.
TGTGCCAGCAGTTCCCGACGAGTGCTCTCTGGAAACACCATATATTTT	CASSSRRVLSGNTIYF	.	TRBV12-3/TRBV12-4	TRBJ1-3	.
TGTGCCAGCAGTTCCGCGGGACAGCTCTACGAGCAGTACTTC	CASSSAGQLYEQYF	.	TRBV12-3/TRBV12-4	TRBJ2-7	.
TGTGCCAGCAGTGAATACGGCGGGACCGCTGAAGTTTTCTTT	CASSEYGGTAEVFF	.	TRBV25-1	TRBJ1-1	.
TGCGCCAGCAGCCAAGAAGGGATGGGGAACACTGAAGCTTTCTTT	CASSQEGMGNTEAFF	.	TRBV4-3	TRBJ1-1	.
TGTGCCAGCAGTTACCAGGCGGGGGACTCCTACGAGCAGTACTTC	CASSYQAGDSYEQYF	TRBD2	TRBV6-5	TRBJ2-7	.
TGCAGTGCTAGAGATGTACCGGGACTTAATTCACCCCTCCACTTT	CSARDVPGLNSPLHF	.	TRBV20-1	TRBJ1-6	.
TGCGCCAGCAGCCCGGCCAGACAGGGGGCCGCACCCCTCCACTTT	CASSPARQGAAPLHF	TRBD1	TRBV5-1	TRBJ1-6	.
TGCAGCGCCATGCAAGGGACAAACCTATGCACCTTC	CSAMQGTNLCTF	.	TRBV29-1	TRBJ1-2	.
TGTGCCACCAGTGATTTAGGGGAGCGAGCCAAAAACATTCAGTACTTC	CATSDLGERAKNIQYF	.	TRBV24-1	TRBJ2-4	.
TGCAGTGCTTCCCGGGGACCCAACACTGAAGCTTTCTTT	CSASRGPNTEAFF	.	TRBV20-1	TRBJ1-1	.
TGTGCCAGCGCGGGGGGGCCATGGGATACGCAGTATTTT	CASAGGPWDTQYF	TRBD2	TRBV6-6	TRBJ2-3	.
TGTGCCAGCAGCACTAACAGGGGGCCCGAGCAGTACTTC	CASSTNRGPEQYF	TRBD1	TRBV9	TRBJ2-7	.
TGTGCCAGCAGTGAACAGGGCGGCAATGAGCAGTTCTTC	CASSEQGGNEQFF	.	TRBV2	TRBJ2-1	few
TGTGCCAGCAGCCAGGACACCTACTATGGCTACACCTTC	CASSQDTYYGYTF	.	TRBV14	TRBJ1-2	.
TGCAGTGCTCAGACTGGAAACACCATATATTTT	CSAQTGNTIYF	.	TRBV20-1	TRBJ1-3	.
TGCAGTGCTAGGGGCGGGACAGATACGCAGTATTTT	CSARGGTDTQYF	.	TRBV20-1	TRBJ2-3	few
TGCGCCAGCAGCCTCGGACAGGGAGCGTTCGGCACTGAAGCTTTCTTT	CASSLGQGAFGTEAFF	TRBD1	TRBV4-1	TRBJ1-1	.
TGCAGTGCTAGAGAGTACAAGTCAAAAACTCCTGAAGCTTTCTTT	CSAREYKSKTPEAFF	.	TRBV20-1	TRBJ1-1	.
TGTGCCAGCAGCTTGACCGGGGCAACTAATGAAAAACTGTTTTTT	CASSLTGATNEKLFF	.	TRBV5-6	TRBJ1-4	.
TGCAGTGCTAGAGATGTATTTTGGGGAAACTATGGCTACACCTTC	CSARDVFWGNYGYTF	.	TRBV20-1	TRBJ1-2	.
TGTGCCAGCAGTCAGGGACAGGGGGTCAGTGAGCAGTTCTTC	CASSQGQGVSEQFF	TRBD1	TRBV2	TRBJ2-1	.
TGCGCCAGCAGCCGAGACGGGACAGGGAATCAGCCCCAGCATTTT	CASSRDGTGNQPQHF	TRBD1	TRBV5-1	TRBJ1-5	.